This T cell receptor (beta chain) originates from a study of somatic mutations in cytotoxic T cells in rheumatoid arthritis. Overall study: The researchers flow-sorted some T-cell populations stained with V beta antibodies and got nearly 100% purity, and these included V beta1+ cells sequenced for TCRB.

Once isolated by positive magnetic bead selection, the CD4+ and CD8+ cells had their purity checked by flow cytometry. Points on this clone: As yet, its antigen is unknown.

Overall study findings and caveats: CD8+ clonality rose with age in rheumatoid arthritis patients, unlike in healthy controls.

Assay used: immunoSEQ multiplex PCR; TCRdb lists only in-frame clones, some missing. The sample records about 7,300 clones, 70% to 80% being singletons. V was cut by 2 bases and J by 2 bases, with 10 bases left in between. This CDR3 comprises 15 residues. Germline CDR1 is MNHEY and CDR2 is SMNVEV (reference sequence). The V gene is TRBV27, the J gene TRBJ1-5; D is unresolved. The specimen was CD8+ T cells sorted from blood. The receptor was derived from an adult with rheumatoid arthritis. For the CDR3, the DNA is TGTGCCAGCAGTTTAGGATCCGGGCGCAATCAGCCCCAGCATTTT. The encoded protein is CASSLGSGRNQPQHF.